The 3 T cell receptor beta chains in this list originate from one sample, sequenced in a study of OX40 agonist ivuxolimab in advanced cancers. Method: immunoSEQ multiplex PCR; TCRdb's copy keeps in-frame clones and lacks some. The sample includes 100,000 to 150,000 clones, 85% to 95% of them seen just once. The material was CD4+ or CD8+ T cells sorted from blood, obtained in a trial of the OX40 agonist ivuxolimab. These receptors all stem from an adult with an advanced solid tumor such as melanoma, head and neck, liver or kidney cancer.

This clone was picked up one time. This chain uses TRBV7-2 with TRBJ2-3; 13 positions agree with TRBD2. The germline CDR1 and CDR2 sequences are SGHTA and FQGNSA. This CDR3 spans 16 amino acids. The J segment lost 6 bases and the V segment lost 1 base, leaving 4 bases of the junction unmatched. The CDR3 coding sequence is TGTGCCAGCAGCTTAGGACTAGCGGGAGGAGCGGATACGCAGTATTTT. It codes for CASSLGLAGGADTQYF.

V gene TRBV27 combines with J gene TRBJ1-1; 7 nucleotides align to TRBD1. The CDR3 runs 16 residues. Per germline, CDR1 MNHEY and CDR2 SMNVEV (reference sequence). The ends lost 5 bases at V and 1 base at J; junction bases unmatched: 10. The CDR3 here is CASSPGTAGTNTEAFF. The CDR3 DNA follows: TGTGCCAGCAGTCCAGGGACAGCCGGTACGAACACTGAAGCTTTCTTT.

The chain uses TRBV19 and TRBJ1-5; no firm D call. Germline-derived CDR1 and CDR2 are LNHDA and SQIVND (reference sequence). The length of the CDR3 is 12 residues. V was pared by 6 bases and J by 6 bases, with 9 bases between. CDR3 coding DNA: TGTGCCAGTAGCCTTTTGGGTCAGCCCCAGCATTTT. Protein sequence: CASSLLGQPQHF.